A selection of T cell receptor beta chains follows, all from one sample in a study of beta chain features in type 1 diabetes. Method: immunoSEQ multiplex PCR; TCRdb's copy keeps in-frame clones and lacks some. The data contain 250,000 to 300,000 clones, around 22% of them singletons. The sample taken for sequencing was naive CD4+ T cells from blood. Receptors originate from a woman in her 30s with type 1 diabetes. Each CDR3 is given with its conserved first and last residue. Fields, in order: V gene, J gene, clone size, D gene, CDR3 protein, CDR3 DNA. A D gene is named only where the DNA matches it firmly. Size is omitted from some rows. Given values are once, few, many or a class for expanded clones.

TRBV6-4	TRBJ2-1	few	TRBD2	CASSRTSVNNEQFF	TGTGCCAGCAGTCGGACTAGCGTCAACAATGAGCAGTTCTTC
TRBV5-1	TRBJ2-7	NA	NA	CASRGVSSYEQYF	TGCGCCAGCAGAGGGGTAAGCTCCTACGAGCAGTACTTC
TRBV6-5	TRBJ2-5	few	TRBD2	CASTLAGEETQYF	TGTGCCAGCACCTTAGCGGGAGAAGAGACCCAGTACTTC
TRBV14	TRBJ2-3	NA	TRBD2	CASSQHRPVWREYSDTQYF	TGTGCCAGCAGCCAACATCGACCGGTTTGGCGGGAGTACTCAGATACGCAGTATTTT
TRBV9	TRBJ2-3	once	TRBD1	CASSGPGQGSTDTQYF	TGTGCCAGCAGCGGCCCGGGACAGGGTAGCACAGATACGCAGTATTTT
TRBV18	TRBJ2-1	few	TRBD1	CASSGTGWNEQFF	TGTGCCAGCTCGGGGACAGGGTGGAATGAGCAGTTCTTC
TRBV29-1	TRBJ1-1	once	TRBD1	CSVEDLGSAGGRTEAFF	TGCAGCGTTGAAGACCTAGGATCGGCAGGGGGCAGGACTGAAGCTTTCTTT
TRBV6-5	TRBJ1-5	NA	TRBD1	CASSLGQGYQPQHF	TGTGCCAGCAGTCTCGGACAGGGGTATCAGCCCCAGCATTTT
TRBV7-9	TRBJ1-1	few	NA	CASSPVTGNTEAFF	TGTGCCAGCAGTCCGGTGACAGGGAACACTGAAGCTTTCTTT
TRBV28	TRBJ2-2	NA	NA	CASSLFSNTGELFF	TGTGCCAGCAGTTTATTCTCGAACACCGGGGAGCTGTTTTTT
TRBV5-8	TRBJ1-1	few	NA	CASSSPFRGAGTEAFF	TGTGCCAGCAGCTCACCCTTTCGGGGGGCGGGCACTGAAGCTTTCTTT
TRBV15	TRBJ2-2	NA	NA	CATSRDMRAQNTGELFF	TGTGCCACCAGCAGAGATATGAGGGCACAGAACACCGGGGAGCTGTTTTTT
TRBV2	TRBJ1-2	NA	NA	CASSEAYGDTGYTF	TGTGCCAGCAGTGAAGCGTATGGGGACACTGGCTACACCTTC
TRBV5-6	TRBJ2-3	few	NA	CASSFFYSTDTQYF	TGTGCCAGCAGCTTCTTCTACAGCACAGATACGCAGTATTTT
TRBV30	TRBJ2-1	few	TRBD2	CAWNSGSSYNEQFF	TGTGCCTGGAATAGCGGGAGCTCCTACAATGAGCAGTTCTTC
TRBV28	TRBJ1-2	NA	NA	CASSFPTENYGYTF	TGTGCCAGCAGTTTCCCGACTGAGAACTATGGCTACACCTTC
TRBV30	TRBJ1-1	NA	TRBD1	CAWDRVSAEAFF	TGTGCCTGGGACAGGGTTTCGGCTGAAGCTTTCTTT
TRBV28	TRBJ2-2	NA	TRBD1	CASSFPQGVTGELFF	TGTGCCAGCAGTTTCCCCCAGGGGGTCACCGGGGAGCTGTTTTTT
TRBV11-3	TRBJ2-1	NA	NA	CASSFRGSSYNEQFF	TGTGCCAGCAGTTTCAGGGGATCCTCCTACAATGAGCAGTTCTTC
TRBV11-2	TRBJ2-1	few	NA	CASSSDSLKREQFF	TGTGCCAGCAGCTCGGACAGTCTAAAACGTGAGCAGTTCTTC